The source of this T cell receptor beta chain is a study of beta chain features in type 1 diabetes (dated by TCRdb to 2016 to 2019). For the wider study: Mean age, gender distribution, total cell number and subset yield were not different between patients and healthy donors. A total of just under 110,000,000 sorted cells were examined across all samples, and RNA yield correlated strongly with the number of cells per subset. The study compared the TCRB repertoires of sorted circulating CD4+ T cell subsets in recently diagnosed type 1 diabetes patients with those in matched healthy donors. Whereas all 30 or so donors provided naive and central memory subsets, regulatory and stem cell-like memory subsets were isolated from just 8 patients and about 8 healthy donors. Paper-wide results and their limitations: Type 1 diabetes patients showed a moderate but significant shortening of TCRB CDR3 length in all four CD4+ subsets. Naive, central memory and regulatory TCRB repertoires appeared to be more alike among patients than among healthy donors. Fewer insertions and more nucleotide deletions at VDJ recombination sites were observed in patients with type 1 diabetes, implying thymic rearrangement abnormalities. Sequencing cDNA rather than genomic DNA could over-represent highly expressing activated cells, although activation and CD3 levels did not differ between groups. Only small numbers of individuals were included in the HLA sub-analyses, which left unresolved whether HLA type had any influence on TCRB rearrangement. PCR might favor shorter templates, but patient and control samples were amplified and corrected together, so any skew would affect both groups equally.

A single peripheral blood draw of approximately 0.11 L on average was collected from each donor into heparinised tubes. Using a panel that included CD45RO, CCR7, CD25, CD127, CD95 and CD27, naive, central memory, regulatory and stem cell-like memory CD4+ T cells were sorted on a BD FACSAria II. A purity above 98% was achieved for all sorted populations. Right away, PBMCs were isolated by Lymphoprep density gradient centrifugation and were stained directly, with no culture step. Samples were stained and sorted in pairs, with one healthy donor and one patient per experiment, so that batch effects were minimized. This clone was found a few times. Its specific antigen is unknown. No per-base quality is available; no much larger clone lies one base away. All of the isolated RNA was reverse transcribed with the High Capacity cDNA Reverse Transcription Kit, so expressed TCRB transcripts were sequenced. Deep immunoSEQ sequencing was performed on naive, central memory and regulatory T cell samples, with an average of about 3.57 million total reads per sample. After sorted cells were lysed in RLT buffer, RNA was extracted with DNase-treated RNeasy Micro or Mini kits, with the choice depending on cell number. Each cell subset was processed on its own to prevent cross-contamination, while patient and healthy donor samples were processed together. TCRB sequences were amplified from cDNA with the immunoSEQ multiplex PCR, producing 87-bp fragments spanning the CDR3 region. Sequencing of the amplicons was done on the Illumina HiSeq platform. Regarding the original processing steps: Synthetic template baselines were used to correct PCR bias computationally, reads within Hamming distance 2 were collapsed, and singletons that could not be merged were discarded. Reads were aligned against IMGT to assign V, D and J genes, CDR3 length and insertions or deletions at six rearrangement sites. Within each subset, clonotype counts were normalized to sorted cell number, and only after that were true diversity and Gini coefficients computed with the tcR R package. The overlap coefficient, calculated on TCRB nucleotide sequences, was used to measure repertoire sharing. As a proxy for the pre-selection repertoire, out-of-frame TCRB sequences from naive cells were analyzed. The table was pulled from immuneACCESS by TCRdb, which kept in-frame rearrangements only. Such tables lose some clones; where checked, under half of the loss comes from unresolved V genes, and the rest has no known cause. The DNA gave D and trimming, while V, J and clone size come from that table. This sample is represented by 600,000 or so clones; approximately 13% of them were singletons. The ten largest clones represent 0.095% to 0.15% of the sample.

Sequenced input: naive CD4+ T cells from blood. This specimen's cell subset or site label, interpreted: true naive CD4+ T cells. The source is a man under 40 with type 1 diabetes.

The CDR3 corresponds to CASSITPGVEQFF. Read as DNA, the sequence is TGTGCCAGCAGCATTACTCCAGGGGTTGAGCAGTTCTTC. This receptor chain uses TRBV9 and TRBJ2-1; the D gene is possibly TRBD1, with 6 bases matching. V is reduced by 4 bases and J by 9 bases, leaving a spacing of 14 bases between them. The germline V gene specifies SGDLS as CDR1 and YYNGEE as CDR2. Spanning cysteine to phenylalanine, the CDR3 consists of 13 amino acids. The retained sequence is limited to the CDR3, 39 bases, with the frame set at the first base.